This T cell receptor beta chain was recorded in a study of cytomegalovirus exposure and HLA in healthy donors. At the level of the study: Approximately 180 million T cells yielded 120 million or so unique TCR beta sequences, as an earlier analysis found. Notes on the study in general: Among the CMV-associated chains, three were confirmed in vitro as specific for CMV antigens.

The study sampled nominally healthy donors, though unrecorded immune exposures were likely. This clone was seen just once. The target antigen is unknown. Germline lookup yields CDR1 LNHDA and CDR2 SQIVND (reference sequence). V trimming: 8 bases; J trimming: 8 bases; junction bases outside the gene matches: 6. The CDR3 runs 13 residues. The PCR contained 60 Vbeta and 13 Jbeta primers. Clones were sequenced by immunoSEQ multiplex PCR, and TCRdb holds only the in-frame ones, with some missing. The sample has some 180,000 clones, around 83% seen once. The material sequenced was PBMCs. The clonotype was recovered from a woman younger than 35 in good health and CMV-seronegative. V is TRBV19 and J is TRBJ1-4; 9 bases agree with TRBD1. The CDR3 bases are TGTGCCAGTCTTCGACAGGGGGGCGAAAAACTGTTTTTT. Protein: CASLRQGGEKLFF. The full variable domain, its missing parts supplied by reference TRBV19 and TRBJ1-4, is DGGITQSPKYLFRKEGQNVTLSCEQNLNHDAMYWYRQDPGQGLRLIYYSQIVNDFQKGDIAEGYSVSREKKESFPLTVTSAQKNPTAFYLCASLRQGGEKLFFGSGTQLSVL.